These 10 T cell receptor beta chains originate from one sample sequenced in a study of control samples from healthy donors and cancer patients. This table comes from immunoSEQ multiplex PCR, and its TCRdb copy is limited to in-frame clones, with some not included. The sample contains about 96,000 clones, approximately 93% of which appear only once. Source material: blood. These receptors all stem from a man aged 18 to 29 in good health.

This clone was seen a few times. The CDR3 region has the DNA TGTGCCAGCAGCCAAGCAGCAGGGGTTACTGAAGCTTTCTTT. It codes for CASSQAAGVTEAFF. J is TRBJ1-1 and V is TRBV4-2; tentative D call: TRBD1 (6 bases). The germline V gene encodes CDR1 LGHNA and CDR2 YNFKEQ. The CDR3 runs to 14 residues. The V and J ends lost 1 base and 5 bases respectively, with 11 bases between them.

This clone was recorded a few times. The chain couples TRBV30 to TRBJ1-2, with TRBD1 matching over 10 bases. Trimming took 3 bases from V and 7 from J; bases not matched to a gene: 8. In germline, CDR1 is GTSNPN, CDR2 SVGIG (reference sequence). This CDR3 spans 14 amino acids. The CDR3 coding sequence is TGTGCCTGGAGAGACAGACAGGGGGCGCTTGGCTACACCTTC. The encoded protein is CAWRDRQGALGYTF.

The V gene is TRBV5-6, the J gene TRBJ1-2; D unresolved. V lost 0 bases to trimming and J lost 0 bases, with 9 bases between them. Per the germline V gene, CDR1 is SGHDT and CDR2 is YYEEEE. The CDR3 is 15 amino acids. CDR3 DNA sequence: TGTGCCAGCAGCTTGGGGCAGCAAGCTAACTATGGCTACACCTTC. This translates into CASSLGQQANYGYTF.

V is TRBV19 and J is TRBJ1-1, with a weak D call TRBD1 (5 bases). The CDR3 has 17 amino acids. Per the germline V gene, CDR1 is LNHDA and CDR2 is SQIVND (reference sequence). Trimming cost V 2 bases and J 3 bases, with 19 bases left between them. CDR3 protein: CASSIIGRGASDTEAFF. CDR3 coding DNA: TGTGCCAGTAGTATAATAGGGCGAGGGGCGAGTGACACTGAAGCTTTCTTT.

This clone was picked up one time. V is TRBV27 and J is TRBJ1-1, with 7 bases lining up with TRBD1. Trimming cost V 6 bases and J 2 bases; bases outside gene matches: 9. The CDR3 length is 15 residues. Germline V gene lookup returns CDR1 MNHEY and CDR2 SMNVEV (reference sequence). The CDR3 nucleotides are TGTGCCAGCAGGCGACCGGGACAGCAAAACACTGAAGCTTTCTTT. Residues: CASRRPGQQNTEAFF.

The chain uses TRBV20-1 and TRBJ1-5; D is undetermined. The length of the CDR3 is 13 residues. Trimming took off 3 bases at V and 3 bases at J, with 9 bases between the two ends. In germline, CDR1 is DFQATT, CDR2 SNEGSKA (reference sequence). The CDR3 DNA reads TGCAGTGCTAGTAGTGGCGCCAATCAGCCCCAGCATTTT. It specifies CSASSGANQPQHF.

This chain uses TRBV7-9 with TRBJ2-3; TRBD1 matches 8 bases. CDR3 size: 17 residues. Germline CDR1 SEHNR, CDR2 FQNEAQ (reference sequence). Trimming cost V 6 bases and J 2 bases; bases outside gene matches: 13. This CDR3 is CASRENLRGRNTDTQYF. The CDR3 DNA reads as TGTGCCAGCAGAGAGAACCTCAGGGGGCGCAACACAGATACGCAGTATTTT. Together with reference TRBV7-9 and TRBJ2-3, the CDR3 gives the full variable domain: DTGVSQNPRHKITKRGQNVTFRCDPISEHNRLYWYRQTLGQGPEFLTYFQNEAQLEKSRLLSDRFSAERPKGSFSTLEIQRTEQGDSAMYLCASRENLRGRNTDTQYFGPGTRLTVL.

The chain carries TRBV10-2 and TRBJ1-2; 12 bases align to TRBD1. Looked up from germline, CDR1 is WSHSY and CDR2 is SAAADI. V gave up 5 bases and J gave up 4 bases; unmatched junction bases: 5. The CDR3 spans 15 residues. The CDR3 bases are TGCGCCAGCAGTTTGGGGGACAGGGGGCTCTATGGCTACACCTTC. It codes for CASSLGDRGLYGYTF.

The CDR3 DNA follows: TGTGCCAGCAAATCAGCGGGGGCAACCACAGATACGCAGTATTTT. It specifies CASKSAGATTDTQYF. This chain connects TRBV7-2 to TRBJ2-3; 8 bases match TRBD2. Germline V lookup: CDR1 SGHTA, CDR2 FQGNSA. This CDR3 region has 15 residues. Unmatched junction bases numbered 8, after V lost 7 bases and J lost 2 bases.

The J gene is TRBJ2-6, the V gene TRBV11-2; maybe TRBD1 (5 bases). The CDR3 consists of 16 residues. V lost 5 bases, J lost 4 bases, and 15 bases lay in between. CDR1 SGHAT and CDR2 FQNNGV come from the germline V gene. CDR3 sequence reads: CASSPSRVVGANVLTF. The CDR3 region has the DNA TGTGCCAGCAGCCCTTCCAGGGTTGTGGGGGCCAACGTCCTGACTTTC.